One and the same sample provided the 27 T cell receptor beta chains below, sequenced in a study of T cell responses to AZD1222 COVID-19 vaccine (TCRdb year 2021). The library was generated by the immunoSEQ multiplex PCR assay. TCRdb's version of the immuneACCESS table is confined to in-frame rearrangements and falls short of the full clone set. An unresolved V gene accounts for under half of the shortfall where checked; the remainder is of unknown origin. Here the sample has some 130,000 clones; about nine tenths occur a single time. The biggest ten clones account for 2% to 3% of the sample. The sample's time point, from its label and the paper: about 28 days (+/-7) after the second vaccine dose. Sequencing was performed on peripheral blood, taken 28 days after the second AZD1222 dose. The receptor source for this set is an adult who received the AZD1222 COVID-19 vaccine.

The chain is built from TRBV12-3 or TRBV12-4 and TRBJ2-7; D is undetermined. The V and J ends lost 5 bases and 4 bases respectively, with 9 bases between them. The CDR3 is made up of 12 amino acids. Here the CDR3 DNA reads TGTGCCAGCAGTCTTCTGAATTACGAGCAGTACTTC. It specifies CASSLLNYEQYF.

V gene TRBV5-1 combines with J gene TRBJ2-3; TRBD1 is a possible D gene (6 bases). Trimming left V 7 bases short and J 2 bases short, with 17 bases between. Looked up from germline, CDR1 is SGHRS and CDR2 is YFSETQ. This CDR3 has 15 amino acids. The CDR3 spells CASYRQDALTDTQYF. Written as DNA, the CDR3 is TGCGCCAGCTATCGACAGGATGCCCTCACAGATACGCAGTATTTT.

V is TRBV5-1 and J is TRBJ2-4; D might be TRBD1 (5 bases). The CDR3 is made up of 17 amino acids. CDR1 and CDR2 (germline): SGHRS, YFSETQ. Trimming took off 2 bases at V and 0 bases at J, with 15 bases between the two ends. The CDR3, as DNA: TGCGCCAGCAGCTTTGTGCAGGGTCCTAGAGCCAAAAACATTCAGTACTTC. This sequence encodes CASSFVQGPRAKNIQYF.

The chain is built from TRBV5-1 and TRBJ2-7, with no clear D. The germline CDR1 and CDR2 sequences are SGHRS and YFSETQ. The CDR3 is 12 residues long. V lost 4 bases and J lost 5, with 10 bases in between. The CDR3 sequence: CASSQDAHEQYF. In DNA, the CDR3 is TGCGCCAGCAGCCAGGACGCCCACGAGCAGTACTTC.

This chain joins TRBV5-4 and TRBJ1-1, with D unclear. Looked up from germline, CDR1 is SGHNT and CDR2 is YYREEE (reference sequence). The CDR3 is 14 amino acids. Trimming took off 3 bases at V and 3 bases at J, with 12 bases between the two ends. CDR3 region: CASSSWGVYTEAFF. For the CDR3, the DNA is TGTGCCAGCAGCTCCTGGGGTGTGTACACTGAAGCTTTCTTT.

The chain recombines TRBV6-1 with TRBJ1-4, with D possibly TRBD1 on 6 matching bases. CDR3 length: 16 residues. The V end was cut by 4 bases, the J end by 5 bases, with 17 bases between. Germline V gene data show CDR1 as MNHNS and CDR2 as SASEGT. CDR3 nucleotide sequence: TGTGCCAGCAGTGGCCGGACAGTGGGGGTGAATGAAAAACTGTTTTTT. It yields the protein CASSGRTVGVNEKLFF.

The chain has TRBV10-3 and TRBJ1-2; the match to TRBD1 covers 11 bases. The ends lost 8 bases at V and 4 bases at J; junction bases unmatched: 6. From germline, CDR1 is ENHRY and CDR2 SYGVKD. The CDR3 is made up of 14 amino acids. CDR3 in amino acids: CAIGGQGAGYGYTF. The CDR3, as DNA: TGTGCCATCGGTGGACAGGGGGCCGGCTATGGCTACACCTTC.

This sequence joins TRBV28 and TRBJ1-6, with D unclear. The CDR3 has 15 amino acids. Germline assignment: CDR1 MDHEN and CDR2 SYDVKM. The V end lost 5 bases, the J end lost 9 bases, and 17 bases lay between the germline ends. The CDR3 loop reads CASSPSKGSGSPLHF. In DNA, the CDR3 is TGTGCCAGCAGTCCCTCCAAAGGGTCAGGTTCACCCCTCCACTTT.

The rearrangement links TRBV5-8 to TRBJ1-2; D gene uncertain. V was pared by 1 base and J by 3 bases, with 10 bases between. The V gene's germline CDR1 is SGHTS and CDR2 YDEGEE. The CDR3 totals 14 residues. Written as DNA, the CDR3 is TGTGCCAGCAGCTTGCCGGGGTACGACTATGGCTACACCTTC. It translates to CASSLPGYDYGYTF.

This chain links TRBV7-9 with TRBJ1-2; D possibly corresponds to TRBD1 (5 bases). Per the germline V gene, CDR1 is SEHNR and CDR2 is FQNEAQ (reference sequence). Between the trimmed V and J ends, which lost 1 base and 8 bases, there was a span of 14 bases. The length of the CDR3 is 14 residues. The CDR3 nucleotides are TGTGCCAGCAGCTTAGGTGACAGCTCCTGGGGCTACACCTTC. This sequence encodes CASSLGDSSWGYTF.

CDR3 sequence reads: CASSLRIGGANVLTF. The CDR3 DNA reads as TGTGCCAGCAGCCTAAGAATAGGTGGGGCCAACGTCCTGACTTTC. The rearrangement joins TRBV14 to TRBJ2-6; no firm D call. Germline CDR1 and CDR2: SGHDN and FVKESK. The V end was cut by 4 bases, the J end by 3 bases, with 10 bases between. This CDR3 comprises 15 residues.

The rearrangement links TRBV19 to TRBJ2-5; weak D call: TRBD2 (6 bases). The CDR3 runs to 17 residues. CDR1 and CDR2 from the germline V gene are LNHDA and SQIVND (reference sequence). Between the trimmed V and J ends, which lost 4 bases and 6 bases, there was a span of 24 bases. CDR3 region: CASSTTIPGLPPKTQYF. Written as DNA, the CDR3 is TGTGCCAGTAGTACCACGATCCCGGGACTCCCACCCAAGACCCAGTACTTC.

V and J are TRBV6-2 or TRBV6-3 and TRBJ2-1; 10 bases are shared with TRBD2. Germline V gene data show CDR1 as MNHEY and CDR2 as SVGEGT. CDR3 size: 13 residues. The J segment lost 15 bases and the V segment lost 6 bases, leaving 11 bases of the junction unmatched. CDR3 sequence reads: CASSTGTSVPPFF. The CDR3 DNA sequence: TGTGCCAGCAGCACCGGGACTAGCGTTCCTCCGTTCTTC.

The chain is built from TRBV7-3 and TRBJ2-3, with 8 nucleotides matching TRBD2. Germline assignment: CDR1 SGHTA and CDR2 FQGTGA. This CDR3 region has 15 residues. The ends lost 5 bases at V and 7 bases at J; junction bases unmatched: 11. This chain's CDR3 is CASSPGLAGGNTQYF. The CDR3 DNA reads TGTGCCAGCAGCCCTGGACTAGCTGGGGGAAATACGCAGTATTTT.

This clone was seen a single time. The chain joins TRBV6-2 or TRBV6-3 to TRBJ2-3; no firm D call. V lost 4 bases, J lost 3 bases, and 5 bases lay in between. Germline CDR1 and CDR2: MNHEY and SVGEGT. This CDR3 is built from 12 residues. CDR3 sequence: CASSSLTDTQYF. The CDR3 DNA sequence: TGTGCCAGCAGTTCCCTAACAGATACGCAGTATTTT.

CDR3 coding DNA: TGTGCCAGCAGTTTCAACAAGGAGACCCAGTACTTC. Its translation is CASSFNKETQYF. The gene calls are TRBV6-1 and TRBJ2-5; no clear D. Germline V gives CDR1 MNHNS, CDR2 SASEGT. This CDR3 is built from 12 residues. V shed 5 bases and J shed 5 bases, with 9 bases lying between them.

V and J are TRBV7-9 and TRBJ1-1; D possibly corresponds to TRBD1 (6 bases). The CDR3 has 13 residues. Trimming took 2 bases from V and 4 from J, leaving 8 bases between them. From germline, CDR1 is SEHNR and CDR2 FQNEAQ (reference sequence). CDR3 residues: CASSLTGSTEAFF. The CDR3 nucleotides read TGTGCCAGCAGCTTAACAGGGAGCACTGAAGCTTTCTTT.

This chain joins TRBV3-1 (or the pseudogene TRBV3-2) and TRBJ2-3; 7 nucleotides line up with TRBD2. The CDR3 extends over 15 amino acids. Germline V gene data show CDR1 as LGHDT and CDR2 as YNNKEL (reference sequence). The V gene end was trimmed by 3 bases and the J gene end by 3 bases; junction bases not matched to a gene: 6. Here the CDR3 reads CASSQDRDYTDTQYF. CDR3 nucleotides: TGTGCCAGCAGCCAGGATAGGGACTATACAGATACGCAGTATTTT.

CDR3 amino acids: CASSLGLSGAYEQYF. The CDR3, as DNA: TGTGCCAGCAGCTTGGGTCTTAGCGGGGCCTACGAGCAGTACTTC. V is TRBV5-6 and J is TRBJ2-7, with 8 bases matching TRBD2. This CDR3 has 15 amino acids. Unmatched junction bases numbered 4, after V lost 0 bases and J lost 2 bases. Looked up from germline, CDR1 is SGHDT and CDR2 is YYEEEE.

The chain combines TRBV5-1 with TRBJ2-7; D unclear. Germline CDR1 reads SGHRS; CDR2 reads YFSETQ. The CDR3 extends over 15 amino acids. V was cut by 0 bases and J by 9 bases, with 19 bases left in between. The CDR3 spells CASSLGGSLRQGQYF. In DNA form, the CDR3 reads TGCGCCAGCAGCTTGGGGGGTAGCCTGAGGCAAGGGCAGTACTTC. The whole variable domain, filled in from reference TRBV5-1 and TRBJ2-7, reads KAGVTQTPRYLIKTRGQQVTLSCSPISGHRSVSWYQQTPGQGLQFLFEYFSETQRNKGNFPGRFSGRQFSNSRSEMNVSTLELGDSALYLCASSLGGSLRQGQYFGPGTRLTVT.

This sequence joins TRBV27 and TRBJ1-2; no clear D. CDR1 is MNHEY, CDR2 SMNVEV, per germline (reference sequence). V gave up 0 bases and J gave up 5 bases, with 13 bases separating them. This CDR3 comprises 15 residues. DNA of the CDR3: TGTGCCAGCAGTTTATCGAAACAGTCGTCTTATGGCTACACCTTC. Protein product: CASSLSKQSSYGYTF.

CDR3 region: CASSPLATPTDTQYF. The CDR3 nucleotides read TGTGCCAGCTCACCACTCGCCACCCCCACAGATACGCAGTATTTT. The rearrangement links TRBV18 to TRBJ2-3; D not certain. From germline, CDR1 is KGHSH and CDR2 LQKENI. V was shortened by 1 base and J by 2 bases, with 10 bases between the two germline ends. The CDR3 has 15 amino acids.

This sequence joins TRBV5-8 and TRBJ2-6; D call uncertain. The V gene lost 2 bases and the J gene lost 1 base, with 4 bases spanning the gap. The germline gives CDR1 SGHTS, CDR2 YDEGEE. This CDR3 is 14 amino acids long. CDR3: CASSLRSGANVLTF. The CDR3 DNA sequence: TGTGCCAGCAGCTTAAGATCTGGGGCCAACGTCCTGACTTTC. The full variable domain, rest sourced from reference TRBV5-8 and TRBJ2-6, is EAGVTQSPTHLIKTRGQQATLRCSPISGHTSVYWYQQALGLGLQFLLWYDEGEERNRGNFPPRFSGRQFPNYSSELNVNALELEDSALYLCASSLRSGANVLTFGAGSRLTVL.

The chain is built from TRBV5-1 and TRBJ1-2, with TRBD1 identical over 7 bases. V lost 3 bases to trimming and J lost 5 bases; unmatched junction nucleotides: 4. CDR1 and CDR2 (germline): SGHRS, YFSETQ. The CDR3 runs 13 residues. The CDR3 bases are TGCGCCAGCAGCTCCCAGACAGGGTATGGCTACACCTTC. Amino acids: CASSSQTGYGYTF.

The V call is TRBV2, the J call TRBJ1-1, with TRBD1 matching 7 bases. The CDR3 covers 13 residues. Trimming cost V 8 bases and J 1 base; bases outside gene matches: 4. Germline loops: CDR1 SNHLY, CDR2 FYNNEI. The CDR3 reads CASGGQKNTEAFF. DNA for the CDR3: TGTGCCAGCGGGGGACAGAAGAACACTGAAGCTTTCTTT.

CDR3 region: CSVPGPRGDTQYF. The CDR3 nucleotides read TGCAGCGTCCCGGGACCCAGGGGAGATACGCAGTATTTT. The V gene is TRBV29-1, the J gene TRBJ2-3, with D maybe TRBD1 (6 bases). Deletions cut 6 bases from V and 5 bases from J, with 15 bases between. In germline, CDR1 is SQVTM, CDR2 ANQGSEA. The CDR3 spans 13 residues.

The chain employs TRBV6-4 and TRBJ2-3; 8 bases fit TRBD2. Trimming took 6 bases from V and 1 from J; bases not matched to a gene: 3. CDR3 length: 14 residues. CDR1 and CDR2 (germline): MRHNA, SNTAGT. The DNA for the CDR3 is TGTGCCAGCAGAACTAGCGGAGGCACAGATACGCAGTATTTT. Its translation is CASRTSGGTDTQYF.